This TCR beta chain was captured by sequencing in a study of CD8+ T cells in alopecia areata. About the research overall: Treatment of the treated patients consisted of oral tofacitinib, 5 to 10 mg twice daily.

This clone was detected a few times. What it recognizes is unknown. The same CDR3 can be traced to other DNA sequences in this sample. Sequencing templates came from extracted RNA that was reverse transcribed into cDNA. Only in-frame clones appear in the TCRdb table, and some are missing; sequencing was by immunoSEQ multiplex PCR. The table has more than 150,000 clones, roughly 53% seen once. The treatment is: oral pan-JAK inhibitor, 5-10 mg twice daily. Lesional scalp punch biopsies and peripheral blood were collected from alopecia areata patients. Overall study findings and caveats: Just one nonresponder means the tie between baseline CD8+ expansion and response stays uncertain.

The trim removed 1 base at V and 2 bases at J, leaving 2 bases unmatched. Germline V lookup: CDR1 SGHRS, CDR2 YFSETQ. The CDR3 contains 14 residues. Source: CD8+ T cells sorted from blood, taken at week 24, from a patient treated with tofacitinib. This TCR was recovered from a human donor with alopecia areata. This rearrangement joins TRBV5-1 to TRBJ1-1, with 7 bases matching TRBD1. The CDR3 region is CASSLWTGNTEAFF. For the CDR3, the DNA is TGCGCCAGCAGCTTGTGGACAGGCAACACTGAAGCTTTCTTT.